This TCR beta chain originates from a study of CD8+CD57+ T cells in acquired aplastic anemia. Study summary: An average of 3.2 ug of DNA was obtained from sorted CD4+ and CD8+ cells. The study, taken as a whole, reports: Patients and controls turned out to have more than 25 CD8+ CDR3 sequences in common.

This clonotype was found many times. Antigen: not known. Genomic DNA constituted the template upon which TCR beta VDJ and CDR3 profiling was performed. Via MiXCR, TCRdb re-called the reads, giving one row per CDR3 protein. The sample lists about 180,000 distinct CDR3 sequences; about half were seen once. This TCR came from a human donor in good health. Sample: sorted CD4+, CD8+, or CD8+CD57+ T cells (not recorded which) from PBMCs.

The CDR3 nucleotides read TGTGCCATCAGTGAAAATGTCCTAGCGGGAAAAAACATTCAGTACTTC. Translating gives CAISENVLAGKNIQYF. This chain links TRBV10-3 with TRBJ2-4, with 9 nucleotides matching TRBD2. The CDR3 runs 16 residues. The trim removed 3 bases at V and 4 bases at J, leaving 7 bases unmatched. Germline V CDR1 and CDR2: ENHRY, SYGVKD.